Following are 4 T cell receptor beta chains from one sample sequenced in a study of T cell responses to AZD1222 COVID-19 vaccine. Generated by immunoSEQ multiplex PCR, the TCRdb table keeps only in-frame clones and is missing some. The sample has about 160,000 clones; about 91% are singletons. Sequencing used peripheral blood, obtained on day 0 of MenACWY control vaccination. The receptors come from an adult in good health.

This sequence joins TRBV5-4 and TRBJ2-2; D gene uncertain. With 3 bases removed from V and 1 base from J, the gap between germline ends came to 10 bases. Germline CDR1 and CDR2: SGHNT and YYREEE (reference sequence). CDR3 length equals 15 residues. The chain's CDR3 is CASSSRTGNTGELFF. CDR3 sequence (DNA): TGTGCCAGCAGCTCCCGGACGGGGAACACCGGGGAGCTGTTTTTT.

The J gene is TRBJ2-1, the V gene TRBV6-5; D perhaps matches TRBD2 (5 bases). Trimming took off 11 bases at V and 8 bases at J, with 16 bases between the two ends. Germline V lookup: CDR1 MNHEY, CDR2 SVGAGI. The CDR3 runs 12 residues. CDR3 coding DNA: TGTGCCGGCTCTAGTGAGGGCTATGAGCAGTTCTTC. This sequence encodes CAGSSEGYEQFF.

The rearrangement links TRBV2 to TRBJ1-2; no firm D call. Between the trimmed V and J ends, which lost 4 bases and 8 bases, there was a span of 14 bases. The CDR3 length is 13 residues. CDR1 SNHLY and CDR2 FYNNEI come from the germline V gene. CDR3 nucleotide sequence: TGTGCCAGCAGTGTCCTCCTAGGTGGGGGCTACACCTTC. It encodes CASSVLLGGGYTF.

This chain links TRBV5-8 with TRBJ1-2, with 9 bases that match TRBD1. V gave up 1 base and J gave up 5 bases; unmatched junction bases: 9. This CDR3 comprises 16 residues. Germline V gene sequence: CDR1 SGHTS, CDR2 YDEGEE. CDR3 residues: CASSLRSGQGPYGYTF. CDR3 in DNA: TGTGCCAGCAGCTTGAGGTCGGGACAGGGACCTTATGGCTACACCTTC.